The 30 T cell receptor beta chains presented below share a single source sample, sequenced in a study of cytomegalovirus exposure and HLA in healthy donors. The PCR employed 60 Vbeta primers together with 13 Jbeta primers. Repertoires were generated with immunoSEQ multiplex PCR, while TCRdb's copy carries only in-frame clones and drops some. In the table there are under 200,000 clones, 65% to 90% of which are singletons. Material for sequencing was PBMCs. Receptor source: a human donor in good health.

This clone was picked up a small number of times. The chain has TRBV4-2 and TRBJ2-2; 7 bases match TRBD1. Per germline, CDR1 LGHNA and CDR2 YNFKEQ. The CDR3 contains 15 residues. The ends lost 3 bases at V and 1 base at J; junction bases unmatched: 2. This CDR3 reads CASSQGQRNTGELFF. DNA for the CDR3: TGTGCCAGCAGCCAGGGACAGCGGAACACCGGGGAGCTGTTTTTT.

The chain combines TRBV9 with TRBJ1-1, with a possible D match to TRBD1 (6 bases). V dropped 0 bases and J dropped 4 bases, with 13 bases sitting between them. This CDR3 is built from 15 residues. Germline-derived CDR1 and CDR2 are SGDLS and YYNGEE. The CDR3 reads CASSVVPGESTEAFF. The DNA for the CDR3 is TGTGCCAGCAGCGTAGTCCCAGGGGAGAGCACTGAAGCTTTCTTT.

Here the CDR3 DNA reads TGTGCCAGCAGCTTAGGGGCAGAGAAGCAGTTCTTC. It specifies CASSLGAEKQFF. This rearrangement joins TRBV11-3 to TRBJ2-1, with no clear D. Germline values: CDR1 SGHNT, CDR2 YENEEA. V was trimmed by 1 base and J by 11 bases, leaving 9 bases between them. The CDR3 is 12 amino acids.

The chain links TRBV5-6 to TRBJ1-5; TRBD1 is a possible D gene (5 bases). CDR3 length equals 13 residues. Trimming left V 1 base short and J 6 bases short, with 8 bases between. Germline lookup yields CDR1 SGHDT and CDR2 YYEEEE. CDR3 region: CASSLWGGQPQHF. Written as DNA, the CDR3 is TGTGCCAGCAGCTTGTGGGGCGGTCAGCCCCAGCATTTT.

This chain connects TRBV15 to TRBJ2-3, with D possibly being TRBD1 (6 bases). V lost 1 base to trimming and J lost 0 bases, with 11 bases between them. The CDR3 is made up of 16 amino acids. Germline CDR1 and CDR2: LNHNV and YYDKDF (reference sequence). The DNA for the CDR3 is TGTGCCACCAGCAGAGGAAGGGGGACCAGCACAGATACGCAGTATTTT. It yields the protein CATSRGRGTSTDTQYF.

The J gene is TRBJ2-2, the V gene TRBV7-2; D is ambiguous. The V gene's germline CDR1 is SGHTA and CDR2 FQGNSA. V lost 3 bases and J lost 6, with 8 bases in between. The CDR3 loop spans 13 amino acids. In nucleotides, the CDR3 is TGTGCCAGCAGCTTTATGGCTGCCGGGGAGCTGTTTTTT. It is translated as CASSFMAAGELFF. The entire variable domain, with the rest obtained from reference TRBV7-2 and TRBJ2-2, is as follows: GAGVSQSPSNKVTEKGKDVELRCDPISGHTALYWYRQSLGQGLEFLIYFQGNSAPDKSGLPSDRFSAERTGGSVSTLTIQRTQQEDSAVYLCASSFMAAGELFFGEGSRLTVL.

The gene calls are TRBV6-5 and TRBJ2-5; 15 nucleotides align to TRBD2. CDR1 is MNHEY, CDR2 SVGAGI, per germline. V lost 2 bases to trimming and J lost 4 bases; unmatched junction nucleotides: 2. The CDR3 totals 16 residues. This chain's CDR3 is CASSYRGLAGGETQYF. DNA of the CDR3: TGTGCCAGCAGTTACAGGGGACTAGCGGGGGGAGAGACCCAGTACTTC.

J is TRBJ2-2 and V is TRBV5-4; 7 positions match TRBD2. There are 17 residues in the CDR3. Germline V CDR1 and CDR2: SGHNT, YYREEE (reference sequence). V lost 4 bases, J lost 5 bases, and 14 bases stayed unmatched. The CDR3 DNA reads as TGTGCCAGCAGCCCCGGGACTAAAGTGATAGGAACCGGGGAGCTGTTTTTT. Translated: CASSPGTKVIGTGELFF.

V and J are TRBV14 and TRBJ2-7; weak D call: TRBD2 (5 bases). V was pared by 1 base and J by 4 bases, with 17 bases between. Germline values: CDR1 SGHDN, CDR2 FVKESK. The CDR3 loop spans 16 amino acids. CDR3 sequence (DNA): TGTGCCAGCAGCCAAGTTAGGTCGGGAATCACATACGAGCAGTACTTC. Its protein product is CASSQVRSGITYEQYF.

V gene TRBV5-1 combines with J gene TRBJ2-5, with D hard to call. CDR1 and CDR2 from the germline V gene are SGHRS and YFSETQ. The CDR3 length is 12 residues. Trimming stripped 4 bases from V and 2 bases from J, with 6 bases between. CDR3 sequence: CASSAQQETQYF. CDR3 in DNA: TGCGCCAGCAGCGCGCAACAAGAGACCCAGTACTTC.

In its sample, this clone was seen once. The chain joins TRBV18 to TRBJ2-2; D gene ambiguous. The V end was cut by 2 bases, the J end by 2 bases, with 12 bases between. In germline, CDR1 is KGHSH, CDR2 LQKENI. This CDR3 is 16 amino acids long. The CDR3 DNA follows: TGTGCCAGCTCACCAGCGATGACTCAAAACACCGGGGAGCTGTTTTTT. Translation gives CASSPAMTQNTGELFF.

The chain recombines TRBV7-9 with TRBJ2-3; TRBD2 aligns across 8 bases. The junction had 4 bases not matched to a gene; V was cut back by 3 bases and J by 2 bases. The CDR3 is 15 residues long. Germline V lookup: CDR1 SEHNR, CDR2 FQNEAQ (reference sequence). CDR3 loop: CASSFQRGLTDTQYF. The CDR3 nucleotides read TGTGCCAGCAGCTTTCAGCGGGGGCTCACAGATACGCAGTATTTT. The whole variable domain, remainder taken from reference TRBV7-9 and TRBJ2-3, is DTGVSQNPRHKITKRGQNVTFRCDPISEHNRLYWYRQTLGQGPEFLTYFQNEAQLEKSRLLSDRFSAERPKGSFSTLEIQRTEQGDSAMYLCASSFQRGLTDTQYFGPGTRLTVL.

This chain joins TRBV4-3 and TRBJ1-1; no clear D gene. The CDR3 totals 15 residues. V lost 0 bases, J lost 2 bases, and 10 bases lay in between. CDR1 is LGHNA and CDR2 is YSLEER in the germline V gene. The CDR3 loop is CASSQDLSQNTEAFF. CDR3 bases: TGCGCCAGCAGCCAAGATTTGAGCCAAAACACTGAAGCTTTCTTT.

The rearrangement links TRBV9 to TRBJ2-7; no reliable D call. The V gene's germline CDR1 is SGDLS and CDR2 YYNGEE. Trimming removed 1 base at V and 5 bases at J, with 13 bases between. The CDR3 has 14 residues. The DNA for the CDR3 is TGTGCCAGCAGCGTACGATCCGAGTCCAACGAGCAGTACTTC. It is translated as CASSVRSESNEQYF.

The rearrangement joins TRBV2 to TRBJ1-2; D is possibly TRBD1 (6 bases). Trimming removed 6 bases from V and 4 bases from J, with 18 bases in between. The CDR3 covers 15 residues. Germline V CDR1 and CDR2: SNHLY, FYNNEI. This CDR3 is CASRKTRTEIYGYTF. The CDR3 region has the DNA TGTGCCAGCAGGAAAACCAGGACAGAGATCTATGGCTACACCTTC. The variable domain in full, with the rest retrieved from reference TRBV2 and TRBJ1-2, is EPEVTQTPSHQVTQMGQEVILRCVPISNHLYFYWYRQILGQKVEFLVSFYNNEISEKSEIFDDQFSVERPDGSNFTLKIRSTKLEDSAMYFCASRKTRTEIYGYTFGSGTRLTVV.

V is TRBV5-1 and J is TRBJ2-5; no firm D call. V was cut by 7 bases and J by 2 bases, with 12 bases left in between. There are 13 residues in the CDR3. Germline CDR1 and CDR2: SGHRS and YFSETQ. This chain's CDR3 is CASFLAPQETQYF. CDR3 bases: TGCGCCAGCTTTTTAGCCCCACAAGAGACCCAGTACTTC.

The chain links TRBV29-1 to TRBJ2-7; D may be TRBD2 (5 bases). CDR1 and CDR2 from the germline V gene are SQVTM and ANQGSEA. V was cut by 2 bases and J by 7 bases, with 6 bases left in between. The CDR3 contains 10 residues. CDR3: CSVESGEQYF. In DNA, the CDR3 is TGCAGCGTTGAATCGGGGGAGCAGTACTTC.

The genes are TRBV6-6 and TRBJ1-5, with a possible D match to TRBD1 (6 bases). V dropped 6 bases and J dropped 0 bases, with 12 bases sitting between them. Germline CDR1 and CDR2: MNHNY and SVGAGI (reference sequence). The CDR3 loop spans 15 amino acids. The CDR3 reads CASSPGQNSNQPQHF. CDR3 bases: TGTGCCAGCAGCCCTGGACAGAATAGCAATCAGCCCCAGCATTTT.

The sample holds a few counts of this clone. The chain links TRBV6-1 to TRBJ2-1; D is unclear. Trimming cost V 3 bases and J 7 bases, with 4 bases left between them. CDR3 length: 11 residues. Germline assignment: CDR1 MNHNS and CDR2 SASEGT. CDR3 nucleotide sequence: TGTGCCAGCAGTGATCAGAATGAGCAGTTCTTC. This encodes CASSDQNEQFF.

Comment on this clone: Within the sample, other DNA sequences also encode this same CDR3. This chain joins TRBV25-1 and TRBJ2-7; D is undetermined. Trimming cost V 4 bases and J 3 bases, with 4 bases left between them. CDR3 size: 11 residues. The germline V gene encodes CDR1 MGHDK and CDR2 SYGVNS. CDR3 DNA: TGTGCCAGCAGTGCGGGCTACGAGCAGTACTTC. It is translated as CASSAGYEQYF.

The chain recombines TRBV4-2 with TRBJ2-5, with D perhaps TRBD1 (6 bases). The CDR3 length is 16 residues. Looked up from germline, CDR1 is LGHNA and CDR2 is YNFKEQ. Trimming cost V 4 bases and J 2 bases, with 17 bases left between them. CDR3 in amino acids: CASSLGTPTGQETQYF. CDR3 nucleotides: TGTGCCAGCAGCCTTGGGACACCCACGGGACAAGAGACCCAGTACTTC.

V is TRBV13 and J is TRBJ1-1; D not resolved. This CDR3 spans 15 amino acids. Trimming pared 1 base from V and 1 base from J, leaving 10 bases between. Germline V CDR1 and CDR2: PRHDT, FYEKMQ (reference sequence). As DNA, the CDR3 is TGTGCCAGCAGCTTAGTTTTTGGAGGGAACACTGAAGCTTTCTTT. Amino acid sequence: CASSLVFGGNTEAFF.

This sequence joins TRBV7-2 and TRBJ1-5; a weak D match, TRBD1 (6 bases). V was trimmed by 1 base and J by 7 bases, leaving 14 bases between them. CDR1 and CDR2 (germline): SGHTA, FQGNSA. The CDR3 runs to 15 residues. The CDR3 DNA reads TGTGCCAGCAGCTTAGTGGGGGCAGGGGACCAGCCCCAGCATTTT. Encoded protein: CASSLVGAGDQPQHF.

This clone turned up a few times. The chain combines TRBV4-1 with TRBJ2-7, with a tentative D call TRBD1 (6 bases). V shed 1 base and J shed 3 bases, with 16 bases lying between them. Germline CDR1 MGHRA, CDR2 YSYEKL. The CDR3 sequence is 16 residues long. The CDR3 reads CASSQGVQGLGYEQYF. CDR3 in DNA: TGCGCCAGCAGCCAAGGGGTACAGGGATTAGGCTACGAGCAGTACTTC.

The CDR3 reads CASSDREVVTDTQYF. The CDR3 coding sequence is TGTGCCAGCTCCGACAGGGAGGTGGTAACAGATACGCAGTATTTT. The chain links TRBV25-1 to TRBJ2-3; D might be TRBD1 (7 bases). Germline CDR1 and CDR2: MGHDK and SYGVNS. V lost 8 bases, J lost 3 bases, and 18 bases lay in between. This CDR3 has 15 amino acids.

The V call is TRBV28, the J call TRBJ2-5, with 8 positions matching TRBD1. Trimming at V came to 5 bases and at J to 5 bases, leaving 16 bases not matched to a gene. The CDR3 contains 17 residues. Looked up from germline, CDR1 is MDHEN and CDR2 is SYDVKM. In DNA form, the CDR3 reads TGTGCCAGCAGTACCCTTTCCGGGACAGGACTGTGGGAGACCCAGTACTTC. Residues: CASSTLSGTGLWETQYF.

In this sample, this clone turned up once. The CDR3 DNA is TGTGCCAGCAGTCAAACCGGTGGGGGCCTCGGGGCGGTGGTAGAGCAGTACTTC. Its translation is CASSQTGGGLGAVVEQYF. This chain connects TRBV7-8 to TRBJ2-5; D possibly corresponds to TRBD1 (6 bases). The V and J ends lost 6 bases and 11 bases respectively, with 34 bases between them. CDR3 length: 18 amino acids. CDR1 is SGHVS, CDR2 FQNEAQ, per germline.

This chain links TRBV10-3 with TRBJ1-3; D not certain. The germline V and J ends were trimmed by 7 bases and 0 bases, with 10 bases remaining between them. The CDR3 has 14 residues. Germline V gene sequence: CDR1 ENHRY, CDR2 SYGVKD. The CDR3 DNA reads as TGTGCCATCACCGGGAATTACTCTGGAAACACCATATATTTT. Its protein product is CAITGNYSGNTIYF.

This clone has just one count. This chain uses TRBV6-5 with TRBJ2-2; TRBD1 matches 8 bases. V trimming: 2 bases; J trimming: 4 bases; junction bases outside the gene matches: 3. The CDR3 consists of 15 residues. Germline V gene data show CDR1 as MNHEY and CDR2 as SVGAGI. The CDR3 sequence: CASSYKDRATGELFF. The CDR3 bases are TGTGCCAGCAGTTACAAGGACAGGGCCACCGGGGAGCTGTTTTTT.

The J gene is TRBJ2-1, the V gene TRBV7-6; 11 positions agree with TRBD1. Germline CDR1 reads SGHVS; CDR2 reads FNYEAQ. The V gene end was trimmed by 5 bases and the J gene end by 7 bases; junction bases not matched to a gene: 7. The CDR3 is 15 amino acids. CDR3 region: CASSTRTGGPNEQFF. CDR3 nucleotides: TGTGCCAGCAGCACCCGGACAGGGGGCCCAAATGAGCAGTTCTTC.